This TCR beta chain was identified during a study of response to subunit inactivated influenza vaccine. MiXCR, applied by TCRdb to the RT-PCR reads, yields one record per CDR3 protein. The sample lists more than 450,000 distinct CDR3 sequences, approximately 11% occurring once. Looked up from germline, CDR1 is SGHTA and CDR2 is FQGNSA. Deletions cut 0 bases from V and 1 base from J, with 21 bases between. This CDR3 is built from 19 residues. The same data also contributed to another study, on T cells expressing NK-cell markers. Per that study: Beta-chain TCR cDNA was generated via 5'RACE template switching with UMIs. The authors derived TCR beta repertoires from sorted CD3+CD56+NKG2C+, CD3+CD56+NKG2C- and CD3+CD56-NKG2C+ T cells. Seven donors tested HCMV-seropositive and one tested seronegative among the eight sequenced. Several of the experiments relied on an anti-gamma-delta TCR antibody so that only alpha-beta TCR T cells were sorted. Similarly, these clonotypes led the CD3+CD56-NKG2C+ fraction as well in a handful of donors.

The chain combines TRBV7-2 with TRBJ2-5; D is perhaps TRBD1 or TRBD2 (5 bases each). The sample here was PBMCs from blood, taken on the day of vaccination. This clonotype was obtained from a man aged 50-59 years who received an inactivated influenza vaccine. The CDR3 nucleotides are TGTGCCAGCAGCTTAGCGGGTGTCGGTACCCGAGGGGTCCAAGAGACCCAGTACTTC. It translates to CASSLAGVGTRGVQETQYF. The whole variable domain, remainder taken from reference TRBV7-2 and TRBJ2-5, is GAGVSQSPSNKVTEKGKDVELRCDPISGHTALYWYRQSLGQGLEFLIYFQGNSAPDKSGLPSDRFSAERTGGSVSTLTIQRTQQEDSAVYLCASSLAGVGTRGVQETQYFGPGTRLLVL.